There are a few counts of the clone carrying this TCR beta chain. Its antigen is as yet unknown. This entry belongs to a study of shared clonotypes between healthy human individuals. General study points: It was only blood that was sampled, and tissue repertoires likely differ.

TCRdb's copy holds only in-frame clones and misses some; the assay was immunoSEQ multiplex PCR. The data hold about 2.3 million clones, with 93% observed a single time. This CDR3 has 20 amino acids. The V gene end was trimmed by 1 base and the J gene end by 3 bases; junction bases not matched to a gene: 21. Germline V gives CDR1 SGHRS, CDR2 YFSETQ. Each donor was a Caucasian adult residing in Nashville, Tennessee. The V and J genes are TRBV5-1 and TRBJ2-7, with 8 nucleotides matching TRBD2. The sequence came from a man aged 18 to 30 in good health. Some clones in this sample may be carry-over from other donors' samples. Input material: naive CD4+ T cells from PBMCs. Indicated subset: CD45RA+ positively selected. In DNA form, the CDR3 reads TGCGCCAGCAGCTTGAAACCGGCTAGCGGGTCAGATAGAGGGAACTACGAGCAGTACTTC. Its translation: CASSLKPASGSDRGNYEQYF.